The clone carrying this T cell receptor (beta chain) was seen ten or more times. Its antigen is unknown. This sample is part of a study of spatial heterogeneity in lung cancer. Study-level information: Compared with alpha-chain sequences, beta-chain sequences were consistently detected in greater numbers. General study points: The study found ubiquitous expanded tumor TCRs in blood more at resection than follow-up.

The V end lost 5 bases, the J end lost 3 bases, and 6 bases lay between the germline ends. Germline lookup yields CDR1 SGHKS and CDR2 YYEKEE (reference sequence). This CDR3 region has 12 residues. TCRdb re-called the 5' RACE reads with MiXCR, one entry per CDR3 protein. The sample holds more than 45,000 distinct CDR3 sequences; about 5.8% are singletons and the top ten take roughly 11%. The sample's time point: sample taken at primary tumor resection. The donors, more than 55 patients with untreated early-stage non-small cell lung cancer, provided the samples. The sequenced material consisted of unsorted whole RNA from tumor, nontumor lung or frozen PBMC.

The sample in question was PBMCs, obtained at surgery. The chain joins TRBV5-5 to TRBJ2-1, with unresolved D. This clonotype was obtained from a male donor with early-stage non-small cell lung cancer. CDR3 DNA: TGTGCCAGCAGTTGGGACTACAATGAGCAGTTCTTC. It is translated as CASSWDYNEQFF.